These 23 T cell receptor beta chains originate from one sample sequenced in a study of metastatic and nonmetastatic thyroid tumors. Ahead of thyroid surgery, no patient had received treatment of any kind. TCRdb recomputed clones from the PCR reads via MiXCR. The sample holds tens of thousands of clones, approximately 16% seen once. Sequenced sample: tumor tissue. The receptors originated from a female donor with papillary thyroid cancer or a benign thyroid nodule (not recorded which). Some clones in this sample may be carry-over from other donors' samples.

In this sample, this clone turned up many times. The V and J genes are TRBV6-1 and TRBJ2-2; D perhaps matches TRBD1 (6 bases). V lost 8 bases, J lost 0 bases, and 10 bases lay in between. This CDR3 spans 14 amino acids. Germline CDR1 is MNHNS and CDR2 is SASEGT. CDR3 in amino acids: CASEQGPNTGELFF. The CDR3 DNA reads TGTGCCAGCGAACAGGGCCCGAACACCGGGGAGCTGTTTTTT.

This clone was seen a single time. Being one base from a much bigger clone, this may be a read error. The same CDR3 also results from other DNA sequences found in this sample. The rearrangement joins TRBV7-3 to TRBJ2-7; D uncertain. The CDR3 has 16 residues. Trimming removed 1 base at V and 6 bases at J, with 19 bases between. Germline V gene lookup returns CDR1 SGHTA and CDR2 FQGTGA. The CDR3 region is CASSLNGGRAWGEQYF. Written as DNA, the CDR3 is TGTGCCAGCAGCTTAAACGGCGGTAGGGCGTGGGGCGAGCAGTACTTC.

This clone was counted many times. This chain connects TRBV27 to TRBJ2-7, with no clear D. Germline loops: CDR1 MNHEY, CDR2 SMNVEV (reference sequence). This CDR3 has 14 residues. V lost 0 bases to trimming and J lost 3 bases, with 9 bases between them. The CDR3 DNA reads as TGTGCCAGCAGTTTATCGGCTCTAGGCTACGAGCAGTACTTC. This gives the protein CASSLSALGYEQYF.

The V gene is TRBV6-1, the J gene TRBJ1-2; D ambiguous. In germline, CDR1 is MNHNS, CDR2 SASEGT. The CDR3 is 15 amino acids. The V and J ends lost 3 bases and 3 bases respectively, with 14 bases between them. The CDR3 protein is CASSDGEVGHYGYTF. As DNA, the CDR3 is TGTGCCAGCAGTGACGGGGAAGTAGGGCACTATGGCTACACCTTC.

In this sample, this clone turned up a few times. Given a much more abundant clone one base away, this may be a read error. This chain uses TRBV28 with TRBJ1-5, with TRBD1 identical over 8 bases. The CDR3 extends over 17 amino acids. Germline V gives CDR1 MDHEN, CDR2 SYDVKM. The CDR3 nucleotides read TGTGCCAGCTGGATTGGGACAGGCCTCGGGGGTAATCATCCCCAGCATTTT. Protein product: CASWIGTGLGGNHPQHF. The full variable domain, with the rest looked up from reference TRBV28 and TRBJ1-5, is DVKVTQSSRYLVKRTGEKVFLECVQDMDHENMFWYRQDPGLGLRLIYFSYDVKMKEKGDIPEGYSVSREKKERFSLILESASTNQTSMYLCASWIGTGLGGNHPQHFGDGTRLSIL.

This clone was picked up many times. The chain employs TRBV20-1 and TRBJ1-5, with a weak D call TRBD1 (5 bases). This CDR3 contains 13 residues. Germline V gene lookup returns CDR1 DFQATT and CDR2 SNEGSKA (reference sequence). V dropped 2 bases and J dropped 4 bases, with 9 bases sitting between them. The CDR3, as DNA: TGCAGTGCTAGACTGGACACGAATCAGCCCCAGCATTTT. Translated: CSARLDTNQPQHF.

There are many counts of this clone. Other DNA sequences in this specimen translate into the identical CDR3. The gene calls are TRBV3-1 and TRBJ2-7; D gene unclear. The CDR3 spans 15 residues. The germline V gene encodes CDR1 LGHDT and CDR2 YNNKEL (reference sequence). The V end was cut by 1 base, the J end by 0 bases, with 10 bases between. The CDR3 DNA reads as TGTGCCAGCAGCCAAGGGTTGGCCAGCTCCTACGAGCAGTACTTC. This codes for CASSQGLASSYEQYF.

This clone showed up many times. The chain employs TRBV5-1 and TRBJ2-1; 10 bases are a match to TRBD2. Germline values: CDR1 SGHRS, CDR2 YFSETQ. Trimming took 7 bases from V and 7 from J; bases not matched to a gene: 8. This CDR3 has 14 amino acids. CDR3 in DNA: TGCGCCAGCGGCAGAGGACTAGCGGATAATGAGCAGTTCTTC. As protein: CASGRGLADNEQFF.

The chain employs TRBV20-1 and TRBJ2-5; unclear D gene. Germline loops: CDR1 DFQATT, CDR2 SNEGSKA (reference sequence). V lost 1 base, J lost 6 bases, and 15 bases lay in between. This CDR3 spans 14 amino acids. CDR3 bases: TGCAGTGCTAGAGGAGGTGAGGTCCTGAAGACCCAGTACTTC. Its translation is CSARGGEVLKTQYF.

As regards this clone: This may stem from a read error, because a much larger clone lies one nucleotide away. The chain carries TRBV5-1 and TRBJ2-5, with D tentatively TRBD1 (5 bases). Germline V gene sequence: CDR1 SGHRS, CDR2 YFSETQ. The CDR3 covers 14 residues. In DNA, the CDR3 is TGCGCCGGCAGCTTGGACAACGTGACGGAGACCCAGTACTTC. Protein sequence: CAGSLDNVTETQYF. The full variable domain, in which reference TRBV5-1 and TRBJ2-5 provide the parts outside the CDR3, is KAGVTQTPRYLIKTRGQQVTLSCSPISGHRSVSWYQQTPGQGLQFLFEYFSETQRNKGNFPGRFSGRQFSNSRSEMNVSTLELGDSALYLCAGSLDNVTETQYFGPGTRLLVL.

This chain's CDR3 is CASSPGQRALKDTEAFF. The CDR3 bases are TGTGCCAGTAGTCCAGGACAGAGAGCCCTAAAGGACACTGAAGCTTTCTTT. V is TRBV19 and J is TRBJ1-1, with D perhaps matching TRBD1 (6 bases). From germline, CDR1 is LNHDA and CDR2 SQIVND (reference sequence). The CDR3 loop spans 17 amino acids. With 5 bases removed from V and 3 bases from J, the gap between germline ends came to 22 bases.

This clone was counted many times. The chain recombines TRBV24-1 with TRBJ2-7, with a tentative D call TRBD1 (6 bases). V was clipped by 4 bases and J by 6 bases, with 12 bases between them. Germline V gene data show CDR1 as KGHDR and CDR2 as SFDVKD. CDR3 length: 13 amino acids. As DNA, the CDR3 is TGTGCCACCAGTGAACAGGGCCTCTCCGAGCAGTACTTC. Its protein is CATSEQGLSEQYF.

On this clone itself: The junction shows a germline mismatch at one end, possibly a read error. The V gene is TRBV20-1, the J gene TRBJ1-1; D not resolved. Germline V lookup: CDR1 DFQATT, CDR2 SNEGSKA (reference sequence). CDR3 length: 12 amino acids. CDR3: CSATTSSTDALF. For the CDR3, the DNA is TGCAGTGCCACGACTTCGTCGACTGATGCTTTGTTT.

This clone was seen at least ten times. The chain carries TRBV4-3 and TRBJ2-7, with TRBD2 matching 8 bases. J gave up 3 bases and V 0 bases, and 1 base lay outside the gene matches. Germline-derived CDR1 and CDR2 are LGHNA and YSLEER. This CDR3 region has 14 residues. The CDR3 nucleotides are TGCGCCAGCAGCCAAGACGGGACTAGCTACGAGCAGTACTTC. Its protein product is CASSQDGTSYEQYF.

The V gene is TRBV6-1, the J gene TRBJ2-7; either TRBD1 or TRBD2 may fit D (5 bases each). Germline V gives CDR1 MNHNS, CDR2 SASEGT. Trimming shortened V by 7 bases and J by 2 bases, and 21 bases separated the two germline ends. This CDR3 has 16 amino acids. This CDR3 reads CASNWRGTGPPYEQYF. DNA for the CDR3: TGTGCCAGCAACTGGCGAGGGACGGGGCCTCCCTACGAGCAGTACTTC.

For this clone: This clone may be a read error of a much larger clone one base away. The CDR3 spells CASSWGLLAGVSETQYF. The DNA of the CDR3 is TGTGCCAGCAGCTGGGGGCTACTAGCGGGAGTGTCGGAGACCCAGTACTTC. The J gene is TRBJ2-5, the V gene TRBV5-6, with 11 positions matching TRBD2. Unmatched junction bases numbered 12, after V lost 3 bases and J lost 5 bases. Germline V lookup: CDR1 SGHDT, CDR2 YYEEEE. The CDR3 has 17 residues. The variable domain in full, completed from reference TRBV5-6 and TRBJ2-5, reads DAGVTQSPTHLIKTRGQQVTLRCSPKSGHDTVSWYQQALGQGPQFIFQYYEEEERQRGNFPDRFSGHQFPNYSSELNVNALLLGDSALYLCASSWGLLAGVSETQYFGPGTRLLVL.

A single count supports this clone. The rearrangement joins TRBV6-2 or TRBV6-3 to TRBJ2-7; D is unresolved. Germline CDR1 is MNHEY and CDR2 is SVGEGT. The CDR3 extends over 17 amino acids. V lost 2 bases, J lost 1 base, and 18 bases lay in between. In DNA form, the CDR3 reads TGTGCCAGCAGTTACGGTCCTTCAGGCGCAAGGTCCTACGAGCAGTACTTC. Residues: CASSYGPSGARSYEQYF.

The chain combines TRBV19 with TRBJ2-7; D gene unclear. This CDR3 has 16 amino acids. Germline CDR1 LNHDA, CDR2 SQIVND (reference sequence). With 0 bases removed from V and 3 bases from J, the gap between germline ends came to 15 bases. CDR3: CASSIDPKGYGYEQYF. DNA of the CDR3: TGTGCCAGTAGTATAGATCCCAAGGGCTACGGCTACGAGCAGTACTTC. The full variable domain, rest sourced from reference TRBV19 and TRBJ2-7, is DGGITQSPKYLFRKEGQNVTLSCEQNLNHDAMYWYRQDPGQGLRLIYYSQIVNDFQKGDIAEGYSVSREKKESFPLTVTSAQKNPTAFYLCASSIDPKGYGYEQYFGPGTRLTVT.

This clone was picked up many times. The CDR3 bases are TGTGCCAGTAGGAAGTTGTTAGGGCGGAACACTGAAGCTTTCTTT. Amino acid sequence: CASRKLLGRNTEAFF. The chain employs TRBV19 and TRBJ1-1; D ambiguous. CDR1 and CDR2 from the germline V gene are LNHDA and SQIVND (reference sequence). Trimming removed 6 bases at V and 1 base at J, with 15 bases between. The CDR3 spans 15 residues.

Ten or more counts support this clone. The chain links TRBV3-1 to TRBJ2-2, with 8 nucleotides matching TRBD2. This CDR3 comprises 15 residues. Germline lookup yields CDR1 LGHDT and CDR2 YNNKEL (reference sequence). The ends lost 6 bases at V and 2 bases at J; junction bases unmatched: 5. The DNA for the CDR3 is TGTGCCAGCAGGACCAGCGGGAGAAACACCGGGGAGCTGTTTTTT. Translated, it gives CASRTSGRNTGELFF. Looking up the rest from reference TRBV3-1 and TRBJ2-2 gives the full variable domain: DTAVSQTPKYLVTQMGNDKSIKCEQNLGHDTMYWYKQDSKKFLKIMFSYNNKELIINETVPNRFSPKSPDKAHLNLHINSLELGDSAVYFCASRTSGRNTGELFFGEGSRLTVL.

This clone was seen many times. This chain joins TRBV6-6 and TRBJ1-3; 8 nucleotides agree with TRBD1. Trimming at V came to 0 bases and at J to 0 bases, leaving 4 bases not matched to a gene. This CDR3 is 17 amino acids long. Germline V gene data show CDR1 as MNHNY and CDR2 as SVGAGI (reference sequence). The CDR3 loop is CASSYSGTGISGNTIYF. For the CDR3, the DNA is TGTGCCAGCAGTTACTCGGGGACAGGAATCTCTGGAAACACCATATATTTT.

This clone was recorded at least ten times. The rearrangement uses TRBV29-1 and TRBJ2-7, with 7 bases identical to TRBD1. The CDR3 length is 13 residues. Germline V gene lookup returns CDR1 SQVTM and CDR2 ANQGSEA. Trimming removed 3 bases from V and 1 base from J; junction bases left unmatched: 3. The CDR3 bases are TGCAGCGTTGAGACAGGGTTTTCCTACGAGCAGTACTTC. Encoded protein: CSVETGFSYEQYF.

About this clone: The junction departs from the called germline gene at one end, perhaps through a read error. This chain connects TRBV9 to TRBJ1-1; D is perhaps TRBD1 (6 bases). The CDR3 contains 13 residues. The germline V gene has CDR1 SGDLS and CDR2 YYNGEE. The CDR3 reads CAISDGQTTEAFF. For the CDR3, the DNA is TGTGCCATCAGCGATGGACAGACAACTGAAGCTTTCTTT.